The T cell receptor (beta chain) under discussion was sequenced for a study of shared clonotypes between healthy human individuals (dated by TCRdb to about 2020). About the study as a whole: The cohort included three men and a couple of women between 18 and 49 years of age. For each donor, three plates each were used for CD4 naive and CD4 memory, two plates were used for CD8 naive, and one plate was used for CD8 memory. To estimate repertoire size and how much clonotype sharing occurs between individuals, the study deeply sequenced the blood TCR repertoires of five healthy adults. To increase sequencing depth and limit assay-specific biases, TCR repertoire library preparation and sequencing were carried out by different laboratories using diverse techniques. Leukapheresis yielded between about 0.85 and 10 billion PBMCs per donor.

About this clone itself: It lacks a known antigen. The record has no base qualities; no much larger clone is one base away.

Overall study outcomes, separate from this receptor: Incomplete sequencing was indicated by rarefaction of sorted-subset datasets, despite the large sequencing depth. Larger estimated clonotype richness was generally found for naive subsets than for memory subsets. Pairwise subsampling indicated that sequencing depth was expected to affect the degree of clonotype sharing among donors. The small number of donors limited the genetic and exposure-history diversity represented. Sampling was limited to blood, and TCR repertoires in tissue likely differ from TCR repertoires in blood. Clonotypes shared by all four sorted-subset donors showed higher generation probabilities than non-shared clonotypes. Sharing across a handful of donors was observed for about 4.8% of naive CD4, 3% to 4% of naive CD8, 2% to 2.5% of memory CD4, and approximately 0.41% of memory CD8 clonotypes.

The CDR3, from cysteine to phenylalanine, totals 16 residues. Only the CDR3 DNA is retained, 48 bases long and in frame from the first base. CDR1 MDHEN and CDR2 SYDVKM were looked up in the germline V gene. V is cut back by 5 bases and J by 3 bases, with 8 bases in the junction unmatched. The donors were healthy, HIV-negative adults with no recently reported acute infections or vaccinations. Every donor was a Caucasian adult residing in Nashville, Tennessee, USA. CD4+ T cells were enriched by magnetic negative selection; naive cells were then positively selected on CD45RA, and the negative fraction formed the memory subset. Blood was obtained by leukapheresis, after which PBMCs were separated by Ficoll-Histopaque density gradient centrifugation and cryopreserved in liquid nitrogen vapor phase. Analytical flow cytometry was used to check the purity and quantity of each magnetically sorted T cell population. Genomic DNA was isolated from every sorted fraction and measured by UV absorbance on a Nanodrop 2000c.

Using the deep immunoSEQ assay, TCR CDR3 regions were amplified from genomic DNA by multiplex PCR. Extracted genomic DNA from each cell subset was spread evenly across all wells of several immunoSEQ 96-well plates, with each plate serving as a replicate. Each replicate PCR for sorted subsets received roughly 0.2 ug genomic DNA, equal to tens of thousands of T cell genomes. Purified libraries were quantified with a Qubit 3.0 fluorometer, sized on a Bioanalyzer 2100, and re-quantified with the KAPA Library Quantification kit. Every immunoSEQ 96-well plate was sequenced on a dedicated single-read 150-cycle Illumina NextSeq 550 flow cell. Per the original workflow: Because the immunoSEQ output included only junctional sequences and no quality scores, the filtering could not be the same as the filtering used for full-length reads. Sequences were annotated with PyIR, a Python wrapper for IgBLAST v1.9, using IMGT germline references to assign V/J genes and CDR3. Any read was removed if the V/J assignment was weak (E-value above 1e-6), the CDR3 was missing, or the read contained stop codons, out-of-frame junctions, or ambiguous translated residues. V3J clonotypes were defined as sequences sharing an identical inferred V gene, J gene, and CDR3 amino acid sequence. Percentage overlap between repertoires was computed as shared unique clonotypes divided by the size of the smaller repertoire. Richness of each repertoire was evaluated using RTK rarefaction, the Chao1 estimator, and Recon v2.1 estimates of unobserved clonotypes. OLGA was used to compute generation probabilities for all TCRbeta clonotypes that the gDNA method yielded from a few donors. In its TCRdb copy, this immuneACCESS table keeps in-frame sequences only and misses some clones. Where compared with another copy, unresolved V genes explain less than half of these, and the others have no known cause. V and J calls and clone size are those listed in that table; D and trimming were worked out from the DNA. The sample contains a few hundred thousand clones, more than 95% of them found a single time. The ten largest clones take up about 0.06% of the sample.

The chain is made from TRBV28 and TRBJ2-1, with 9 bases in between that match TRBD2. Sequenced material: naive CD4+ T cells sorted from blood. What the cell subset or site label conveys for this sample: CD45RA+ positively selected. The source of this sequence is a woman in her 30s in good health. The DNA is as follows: TGTGCCAGCAGTCCACCGGGACTAGCAGACTACAATGAGCAGTTCTTC. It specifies CASSPPGLADYNEQFF.